This T cell receptor beta chain was sequenced for a study of cytomegalovirus exposure and HLA in healthy donors. Vbeta (60) and Jbeta (13) primers were used in the PCR. In the study's own analysis: Later work found 80 million or so unique TCR beta chains, with some 11 million shared. Sequencing was performed with immunoSEQ multiplex PCR; in TCRdb, only in-frame clones are kept and a portion is missing. V, J and clone size reflect that table, while D and trimming were determined from the DNA. This sample carries roughly 55,000 clones, approximately 71% of them seen once, and the ten largest clones take about 35%. In this sample, this clone turned up a few times. Sequenced: PBMCs. The receptor was isolated from a man between 40 and 49 years old in good health and CMV-seropositive.

The CDR3 region is CASRPGLAGSTDTQYF. The CDR3 DNA sequence: TGTGCCAGCAGACCTGGACTAGCGGGGAGCACAGATACGCAGTATTTT. V usage is TRBV5-4 and J usage is TRBJ2-3; TRBD2 matches at 12 bases. The V and J ends lost 5 bases and 0 bases, in that order; junction bases with no gene match: 4. The CDR3 consists of 16 residues. The V gene's germline CDR1 is SGHNT and CDR2 YYREEE (reference sequence). Together with reference TRBV5-4 and TRBJ2-3, the CDR3 gives the full variable domain: ETGVTQSPTHLIKTRGQQVTLRCSSQSGHNTVSWYQQALGQGPQFIFQYYREEENGRGNFPPRFSGLQFPNYSSELNVNALELDDSALYLCASRPGLAGSTDTQYFGPGTRLTVL.